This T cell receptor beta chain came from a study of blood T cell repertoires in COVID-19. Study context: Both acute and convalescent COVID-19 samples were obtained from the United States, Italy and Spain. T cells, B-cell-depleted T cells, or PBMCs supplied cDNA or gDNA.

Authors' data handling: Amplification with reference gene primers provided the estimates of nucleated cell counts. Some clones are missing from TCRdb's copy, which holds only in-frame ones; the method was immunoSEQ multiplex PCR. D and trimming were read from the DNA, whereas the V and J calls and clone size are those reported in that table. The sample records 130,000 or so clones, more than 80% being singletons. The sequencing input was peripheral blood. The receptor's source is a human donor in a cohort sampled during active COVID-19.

The DNA for the CDR3 is TGTGCCAGCAGCTTAGGGGGACAGTATGGCTACACCTTC. The encoded protein is CASSLGGQYGYTF. The V gene is TRBV5-4, the J gene TRBJ1-2; 7 bases are shared with TRBD1. The ends lost 2 bases at V and 5 bases at J; junction bases unmatched: 3. The CDR3 extends over 13 amino acids. The germline V gene has CDR1 SGHNT and CDR2 YYREEE (reference sequence).